This TCR beta chain came from a study of Ad26.COV2.S vaccination and SARS-CoV-2 variants. The wider study: Ad26.COV2.S arm of COV1001 included the donor. Study outcomes and limitations: Reported findings describe substantial breadth in spike-specific CD8+ and CD4+ T cell responses following vaccination.

Treatment indicated: 15 to 20 received Ad26.COV2.S at low or high dose, single or two shots; a few received placebo; per-sample allocation not given. Samples were taken on day 63 after the first vaccine or placebo injection. The individual, an adult aged 18-55 years, was a donor in Boston. Produced via immunoSEQ multiplex PCR; TCRdb's table is partial and in-frame only. The sample includes 400,000 to 500,000 clones, roughly 89% of them seen just once. From germline, CDR1 is DFQATT and CDR2 SNEGSKA (reference sequence). The CDR3 covers 11 residues. Trimming removed 1 base from V and 6 bases from J, with 5 bases in between. In regard to this clone: As yet, its antigen is unknown. Other DNA sequences in the same sample also yield this CDR3.

The sample consisted of peripheral blood, taken in a trial of Ad26.COV2.S vaccine versus placebo. This clonotype was obtained from a person aged 18-65 years who received the Ad26.COV2.S COVID-19 vaccine or a placebo. The gene calls are TRBV20-1 and TRBJ2-3; D is uncertain. CDR3 DNA sequence: TGCAGTGCTAGAGTGAGGGATACGCAGTATTTT. Protein sequence: CSARVRDTQYF.